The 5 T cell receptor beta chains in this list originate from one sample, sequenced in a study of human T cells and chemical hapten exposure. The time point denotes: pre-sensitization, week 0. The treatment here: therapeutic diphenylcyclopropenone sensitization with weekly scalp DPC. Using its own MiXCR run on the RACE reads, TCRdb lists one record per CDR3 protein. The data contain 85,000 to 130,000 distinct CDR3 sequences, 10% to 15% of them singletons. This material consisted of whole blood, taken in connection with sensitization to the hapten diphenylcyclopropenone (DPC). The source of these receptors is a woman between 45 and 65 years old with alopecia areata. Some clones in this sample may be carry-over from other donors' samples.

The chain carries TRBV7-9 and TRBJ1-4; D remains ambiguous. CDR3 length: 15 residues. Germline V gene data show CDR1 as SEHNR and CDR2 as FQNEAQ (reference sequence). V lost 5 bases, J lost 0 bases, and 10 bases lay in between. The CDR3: CASSREAATNEKLFF. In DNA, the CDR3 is TGTGCCAGCAGCCGCGAGGCTGCAACTAATGAAAAACTGTTTTTT.

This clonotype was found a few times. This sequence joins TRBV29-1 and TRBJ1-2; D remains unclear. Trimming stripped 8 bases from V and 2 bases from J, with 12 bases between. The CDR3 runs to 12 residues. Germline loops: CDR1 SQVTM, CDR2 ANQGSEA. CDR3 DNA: TGCAGCTTCGGACGAAGAAACTATGGCTACACCTTC. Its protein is CSFGRRNYGYTF.

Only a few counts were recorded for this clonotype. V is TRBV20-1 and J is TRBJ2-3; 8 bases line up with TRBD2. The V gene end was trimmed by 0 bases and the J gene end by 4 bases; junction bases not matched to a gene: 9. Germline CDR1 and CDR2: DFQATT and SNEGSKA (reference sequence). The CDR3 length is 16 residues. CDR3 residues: CSARDRLAGGSDTQYF. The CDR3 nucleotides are TGCAGTGCTAGAGATCGGCTAGCGGGCGGATCAGATACGCAGTATTTT.

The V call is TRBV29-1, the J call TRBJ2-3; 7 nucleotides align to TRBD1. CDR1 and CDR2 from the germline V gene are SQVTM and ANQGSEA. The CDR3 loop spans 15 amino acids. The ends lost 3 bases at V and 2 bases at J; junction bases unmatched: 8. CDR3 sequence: CSVDLRGQTTDTQYF. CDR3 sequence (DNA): TGCAGCGTTGACCTTCGGGGACAGACCACAGATACGCAGTATTTT.

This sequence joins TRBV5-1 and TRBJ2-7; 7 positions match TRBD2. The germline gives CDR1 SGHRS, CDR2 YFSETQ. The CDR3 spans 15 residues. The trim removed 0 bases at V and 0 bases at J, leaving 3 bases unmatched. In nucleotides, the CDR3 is TGCGCCAGCAGCTTGGGGGGGACTACCTCCTACGAGCAGTACTTC. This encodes CASSLGGTTSYEQYF.